This T cell receptor (beta chain) was identified in a study of blood T cell repertoires in COVID-19. On the study more broadly: Italy, Spain and the United States were the sources of the convalescent and acute COVID-19 samples.

Per the germline V gene, CDR1 is MNHEY and CDR2 is SMNVEV (reference sequence). Trimming at V came to 5 bases and at J to 6 bases, leaving 7 bases not matched to a gene. The CDR3 has 15 residues. Authors' processing steps: How many nucleated cells were present was estimated from reference gene primer amplification. Only in-frame clones appear in the TCRdb table, and some are missing; sequencing was by immunoSEQ multiplex PCR. The DNA gave D and trimming, while V, J and clone size come from that table. The sample lists 200,000 to 250,000 clones, roughly 88% occurring once. The TCR sequence derives from a man aged 50 or older with active or convalescent COVID-19. This chain joins TRBV27 and TRBJ1-6; 7 bases line up with TRBD1. The sample consisted of peripheral blood. The CDR3 DNA follows: TGTGCCAGCAGTGGCCTGACAGGGCCTAATTCACCCCTCCACTTT. This codes for CASSGLTGPNSPLHF.